The text below deals with one T cell receptor (beta chain). This clone's antigen is unknown. No base qualities exist here, and no much larger clone lies one base off it. At one collaborating source in Seattle, patients were enrolled during active infection and were followed longitudinally through the course of disease. Collaborating institutions collected whole blood in K2EDTA tubes following their own protocols. For TCRbeta analysis, collaborator samples were shipped as frozen whole blood, as isolated PBMCs, or as DNA extracted from either sample type. Counted from cysteine to phenylalanine, this CDR3 has 16 amino acids. Only the CDR3 part of the read is kept: 48 bases, read in frame from the first base. Looking up the germline V gene yields CDR1 LGHNA and CDR2 YNFKEQ. Clipping removes 0 bases from V and 6 bases from J, with 9 as the unmatched junction base count. The data derive from a study of blood T cell repertoires in COVID-19 (dated by TCRdb to about 2020). The study in broad terms: Samples covering the acute and convalescent phases of COVID-19 were provided by collaborators in the United States, Italy and Spain. Subjects who had been exposed to COVID-19, were actively infected with it, or had recovered from it provided the deeply sampled blood TCRbeta repertoires that made up the dataset. The samples were drawn from two sources: the first 160 participants of the ongoing ImmuneRACE study, and fewer than 1,500 subjects contributed by 6 global collaborators. The prospective study material was composed of cDNA or gDNA derived from T cells, B-cell-depleted T cells, or PBMCs. A freely available public database, intended as a resource for researchers studying the immune response to SARS-CoV-2, is where the repertoires were released. HLA class I and class II types, where available, came from metadata supplied by the sample provider rather than from assay-based typing. The sample metadata nearly always contained a de-identified subject ID, COVID-19 status, age in years and sex.

TCRbeta CDR3 regions were amplified from genomic DNA using the immunoSEQ Assay, a bias-controlled multiplex PCR. On the study's bioinformatics: Nucleated cell counts per sample were estimated from amplification of reference gene primers within the assay. Sequence reads were collapsed and filtered to measure the absolute abundance of every unique TCRbeta CDR3 rearrangement. Productive Simpson clonality was computed per sample as the square root of Simpson's diversity index over productive rearrangements. The table comes from immuneACCESS by way of TCRdb, which keeps in-frame sequences with V and J called. Part of the clones is missing from these tables; in studies checked, under half for an unresolved V gene and the rest for unknown reasons. Clonal size and the V and J genes are those of that table, whereas D and trimming came from the DNA. For this sample the table gives roughly 68,000 clones, of which around nine tenths were detected only once. The top ten constitute approximately 7% of the sample.

Overall study outcomes, separate from this receptor: The amount of clinical and demographic metadata varied by source and participant and was provided uncurated.

The rearrangement combines TRBV4-2 with TRBJ2-3; 7 bases in the junction line up with TRBD2. This TCR came from a man aged 40-55 years with COVID-19, enrolled during active disease. The material sequenced was peripheral blood. For the CDR3, the sequence is CASSQEVTAGRDTQYF. The DNA reads TGTGCCAGCAGCCAAGAAGTTACAGCGGGGAGGGATACGCAGTATTTT.